This TCR beta chain was identified during a study of type 1 regulatory T cells. Per germline, CDR1 MDHEN and CDR2 SYDVKM. The CDR3 loop spans 14 amino acids. The V end lost 10 bases, the J end lost 4 bases, and 17 bases lay between the germline ends. Comments on this clonotype: Its antigen is currently unknown.

TCRdb reprocessed the reads via MiXCR and lists one record per CDR3 protein. The table has more than 60,000 distinct CDR3 sequences, almost 50% seen once. The clonotype was recovered from a human donor in good health. Sequenced sample: cultured non-Tr1 T cells, either the whole culture or a sorted T cell fraction (not recorded which). The rearrangement uses TRBV28 and TRBJ2-1; D possibly corresponds to TRBD1 (6 bases). The CDR3 region has the DNA TGTGCCACCGAAGGGGACACCTTTTACAATGAGCAGTTCTTC. It is translated as CATEGDTFYNEQFF.